Shown below are 10 T cell receptor beta chains from a single sample sequenced in a study of shared clonotypes between healthy human individuals. The assay was immunoSEQ multiplex PCR, and TCRdb's table has in-frame clones only and misses some. The repertoire holds 1.6 million or so clones, around 97% seen once, with approximately 1.2% in the top ten. The source material was naive CD4+ T cells sorted from blood. Subset here: CD45RA+ positively selected. The receptors come from a man aged 30 to 45 in good health.

The gene calls are TRBV19 and TRBJ1-3, with D perhaps TRBD1 (6 bases). Germline V gene lookup returns CDR1 LNHDA and CDR2 SQIVND (reference sequence). Trimming shortened V by 5 bases and J by 14 bases, and 22 bases separated the two germline ends. CDR3 length: 14 residues. The CDR3 DNA is TGTGCCAGTAGTGAGGACAGCGGCGCCCACTCTCTATATTTT. Protein product: CASSEDSGAHSLYF.

The chain couples TRBV10-1 to TRBJ2-1; D is uncertain. The V gene lost 3 bases and the J gene lost 7 bases, with 7 bases spanning the gap. Germline V CDR1 and CDR2: WNHNN, SYGVQD (reference sequence). CDR3 size: 12 residues. The CDR3 coding sequence is TGCGCCAGCAGTGACGGGCGGAATGAGCAGTTCTTC. It yields the protein CASSDGRNEQFF.

The chain carries TRBV5-1 and TRBJ2-7, with D perhaps matching TRBD1 or TRBD2 (5 bases each). The V and J ends lost 4 bases and 6 bases respectively, with 14 bases between them. The CDR3 is made up of 13 amino acids. Germline values: CDR1 SGHRS, CDR2 YFSETQ. For the CDR3, the DNA is TGCGCCAGCAGCCCCGGGACCTTGCCCGAGCAGTACTTC. The encoded protein is CASSPGTLPEQYF.

The rearrangement links TRBV28 to TRBJ2-1; possibly TRBD1 for D (6 bases). Germline CDR1 reads MDHEN; CDR2 reads SYDVKM. Trimming took off 7 bases at V and 3 bases at J, with 16 bases between the two ends. This CDR3 spans 15 amino acids. The DNA for the CDR3 is TGTGCCAGCACAGGCGGGCAGGGGATCTACAATGAGCAGTTCTTC. This codes for CASTGGQGIYNEQFF. The whole variable domain, filled in from reference TRBV28 and TRBJ2-1, reads DVKVTQSSRYLVKRTGEKVFLECVQDMDHENMFWYRQDPGLGLRLIYFSYDVKMKEKGDIPEGYSVSREKKERFSLILESASTNQTSMYLCASTGGQGIYNEQFFGPGTRLTVL.

CDR3 amino acids: CASSYSGYEKLFF. CDR3 nucleotide sequence: TGTGCCAGCAGTTACTCAGGGTACGAAAAACTGTTTTTT. The chain couples TRBV6-5 to TRBJ1-4; unclear D gene. This CDR3 is built from 13 residues. CDR1 and CDR2 (germline): MNHEY, SVGAGI. Trimming left V 0 bases short and J 8 bases short, with 7 bases between.

The V gene is TRBV7-9, the J gene TRBJ2-5, with 7 positions matching TRBD2. Germline values: CDR1 SEHNR, CDR2 FQNEAQ (reference sequence). J gave up 0 bases and V 5 bases, and 12 bases lay outside the gene matches. The CDR3 is made up of 17 amino acids. The chain's CDR3 is CASSHGAGEVHQETQYF. The DNA of the CDR3 is TGTGCCAGCAGCCATGGGGCGGGAGAAGTTCACCAAGAGACCCAGTACTTC. Complete variable domain (other parts from reference TRBV7-9 and TRBJ2-5): DTGVSQNPRHKITKRGQNVTFRCDPISEHNRLYWYRQTLGQGPEFLTYFQNEAQLEKSRLLSDRFSAERPKGSFSTLEIQRTEQGDSAMYLCASSHGAGEVHQETQYFGPGTRLLVL.

J is TRBJ2-1 and V is TRBV29-1; D not resolved. The germline V and J ends were trimmed by 3 bases and 4 bases, with 4 bases remaining between them. The CDR3 contains 11 residues. Per the germline V gene, CDR1 is SQVTM and CDR2 is ANQGSEA. CDR3 residues: CSVEEYNEQFF. The CDR3 nucleotides read TGCAGCGTTGAGGAATACAATGAGCAGTTCTTC.

CDR3 loop: CASRQNYGYTF. Written as DNA, the CDR3 is TGTGCCTCCCGACAGAACTATGGCTACACCTTC. The chain links TRBV30 to TRBJ1-2, with D maybe TRBD1 (5 bases). CDR3 length: 11 residues. Trimming removed 7 bases at V and 2 bases at J, with 8 bases between. Germline values: CDR1 GTSNPN, CDR2 SVGIG (reference sequence).

J is TRBJ1-2 and V is TRBV7-2, with D hard to call. Trimming stripped 5 bases from V and 8 bases from J, with 9 bases between. The CDR3 sequence is 11 residues long. Germline values: CDR1 SGHTA, CDR2 FQGNSA. CDR3 residues: CASSPTLGYTF. The DNA of the CDR3 is TGTGCCAGCAGCCCAACCCTGGGCTACACCTTC.

This rearrangement joins TRBV28 to TRBJ1-4; D gene ambiguous. Germline V gives CDR1 MDHEN, CDR2 SYDVKM. V lost 7 bases and J 6 bases, leaving 15 bases between the germline ends. This CDR3 spans 14 amino acids. The CDR3 reads CASTTYSWDEKLFF. The CDR3 bases are TGTGCCAGCACAACCTACTCCTGGGATGAAAAACTGTTTTTT.